This TCR beta chain was captured by sequencing in a study of early T cells in non-severe SARS-CoV-2 infection. Across the study: RNA in bulk from unsorted whole blood was sequenced, and chains were unpaired.

Study-level findings and limits: Matching results from VDJdb favored anti-spike CD8 responses, leaving private and CD4 specificities undetected.

The ends were cut back, 1 base at V and 2 bases at J, with 9 bases in the middle. Per germline, CDR1 SGHRS and CDR2 YFSETQ. The CDR3 has 14 amino acids. Unique molecular identifier tags were affixed to discrete cDNA molecules. TCRdb called the 5' RACE reads again in MiXCR, with one record for every CDR3 protein. The table lists 30,000 to 45,000 distinct CDR3 sequences, 3% to 4.5% of them singletons. This clonotype was counted many times. The target antigen is unknown. Source material: whole blood. The chain employs TRBV5-1 and TRBJ2-5; no reliable D call. The source is an adult who was a healthcare worker with PCR-confirmed SARS-CoV-2 infection or an uninfected control (not recorded which). The CDR3 DNA follows: TGCGCCAGCAGCTTGAGAGCTGGTCAAGAGACCCAGTACTTC. Encoded protein: CASSLRAGQETQYF.